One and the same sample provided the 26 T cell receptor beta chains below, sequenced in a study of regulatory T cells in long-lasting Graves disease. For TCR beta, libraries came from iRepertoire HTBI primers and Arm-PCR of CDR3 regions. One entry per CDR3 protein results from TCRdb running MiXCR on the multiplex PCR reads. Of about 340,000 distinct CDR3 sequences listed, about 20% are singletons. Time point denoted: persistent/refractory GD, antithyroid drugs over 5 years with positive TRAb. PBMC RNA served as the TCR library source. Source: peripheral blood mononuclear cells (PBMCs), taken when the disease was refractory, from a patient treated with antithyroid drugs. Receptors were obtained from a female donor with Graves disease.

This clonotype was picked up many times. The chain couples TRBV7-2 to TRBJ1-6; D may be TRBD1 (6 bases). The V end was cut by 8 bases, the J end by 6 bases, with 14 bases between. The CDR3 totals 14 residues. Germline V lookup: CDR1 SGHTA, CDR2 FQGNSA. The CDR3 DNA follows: TGTGCCAGCCGCCACGCAGGGGTTAATTCACCCCTCCACTTT. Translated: CASRHAGVNSPLHF.

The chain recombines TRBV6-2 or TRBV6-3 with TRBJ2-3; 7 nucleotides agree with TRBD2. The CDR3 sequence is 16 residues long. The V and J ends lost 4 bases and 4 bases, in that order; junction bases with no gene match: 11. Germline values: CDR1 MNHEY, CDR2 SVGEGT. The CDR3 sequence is CASSSRLATWADTQYF. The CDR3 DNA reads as TGTGCCAGCAGTTCCCGACTAGCAACATGGGCAGATACGCAGTATTTT.

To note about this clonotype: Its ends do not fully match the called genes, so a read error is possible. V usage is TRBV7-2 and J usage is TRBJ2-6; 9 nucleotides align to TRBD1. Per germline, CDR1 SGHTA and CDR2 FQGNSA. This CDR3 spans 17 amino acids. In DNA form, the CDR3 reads TGCGCCAGCAGCCCCGGGACAGGGTTCTCTGGGGCCAACGTCCTGACTTTC. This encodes CASSPGTGFSGANVLTF.

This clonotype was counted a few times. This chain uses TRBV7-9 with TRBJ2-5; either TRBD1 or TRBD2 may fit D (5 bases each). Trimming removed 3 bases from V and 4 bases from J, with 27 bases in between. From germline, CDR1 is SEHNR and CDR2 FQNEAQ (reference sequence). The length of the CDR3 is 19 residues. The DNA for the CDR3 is TGTGCCAGCAGCTTGAAACACCAACTACGCTCGGGGCCTGGAGAGACCCAGTACTTC. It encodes CASSLKHQLRSGPGETQYF. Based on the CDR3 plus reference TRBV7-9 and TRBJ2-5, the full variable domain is DTGVSQNPRHKITKRGQNVTFRCDPISEHNRLYWYRQTLGQGPEFLTYFQNEAQLEKSRLLSDRFSAERPKGSFSTLEIQRTEQGDSAMYLCASSLKHQLRSGPGETQYFGPGTRLLVL.

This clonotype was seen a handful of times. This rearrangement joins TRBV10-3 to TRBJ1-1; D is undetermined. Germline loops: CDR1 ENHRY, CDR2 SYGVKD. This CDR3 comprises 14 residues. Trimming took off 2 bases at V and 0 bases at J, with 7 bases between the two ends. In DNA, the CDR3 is TGTGCCATCAGTGAGGACGGCTTGAACACTGAAGCTTTCTTT. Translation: CAISEDGLNTEAFF.

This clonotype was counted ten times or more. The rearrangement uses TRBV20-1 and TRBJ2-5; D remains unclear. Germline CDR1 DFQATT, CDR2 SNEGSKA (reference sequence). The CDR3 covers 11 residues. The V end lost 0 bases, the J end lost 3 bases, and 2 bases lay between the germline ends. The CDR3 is CSARDEETQYF. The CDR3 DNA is TGCAGTGCTAGAGATGAAGAGACCCAGTACTTC.

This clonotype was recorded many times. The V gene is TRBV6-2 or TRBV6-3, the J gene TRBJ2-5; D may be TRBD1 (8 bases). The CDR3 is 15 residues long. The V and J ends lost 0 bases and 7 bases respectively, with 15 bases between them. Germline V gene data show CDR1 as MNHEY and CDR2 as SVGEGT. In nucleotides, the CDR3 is TGTGCCAGCAGTTACTCCGGAGCGGGGACAGGGACCCAGTACTTC. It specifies CASSYSGAGTGTQYF.

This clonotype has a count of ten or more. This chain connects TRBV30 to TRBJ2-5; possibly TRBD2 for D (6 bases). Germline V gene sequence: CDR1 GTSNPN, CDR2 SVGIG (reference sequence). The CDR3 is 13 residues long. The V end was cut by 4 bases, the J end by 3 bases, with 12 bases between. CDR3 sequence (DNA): TGTGCCTGGAATCGAGTAGCGGAAGAGACCCAGTACTTC. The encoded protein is CAWNRVAEETQYF.

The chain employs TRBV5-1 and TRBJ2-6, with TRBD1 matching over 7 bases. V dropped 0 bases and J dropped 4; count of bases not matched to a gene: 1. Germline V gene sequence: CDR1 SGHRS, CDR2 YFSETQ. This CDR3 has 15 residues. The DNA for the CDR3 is TGCGCCAGCAGCTTGGACAGGGGAGGGGCCAACGTCCTGACTTTC. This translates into CASSLDRGGANVLTF.

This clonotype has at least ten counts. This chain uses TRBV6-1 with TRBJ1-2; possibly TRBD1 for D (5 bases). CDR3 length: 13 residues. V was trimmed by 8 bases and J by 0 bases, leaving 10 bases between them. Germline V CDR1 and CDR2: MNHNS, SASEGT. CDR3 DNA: TGTGCCAGCCGGGACGGAACTAACTATGGCTACACCTTC. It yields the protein CASRDGTNYGYTF.

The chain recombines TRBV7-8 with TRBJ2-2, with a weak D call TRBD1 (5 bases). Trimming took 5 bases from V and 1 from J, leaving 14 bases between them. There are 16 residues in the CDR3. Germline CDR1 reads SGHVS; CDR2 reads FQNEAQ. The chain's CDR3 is CASSRFGAGNTGELFF. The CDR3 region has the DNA TGTGCCAGCAGCCGGTTTGGGGCAGGGAACACCGGGGAGCTGTTTTTT.

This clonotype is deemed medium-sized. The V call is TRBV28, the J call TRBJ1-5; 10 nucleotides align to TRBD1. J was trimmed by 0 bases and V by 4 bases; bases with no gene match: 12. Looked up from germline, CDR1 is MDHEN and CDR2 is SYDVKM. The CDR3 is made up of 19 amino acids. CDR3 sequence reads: CASSSNYGDRGHSNQPQHF. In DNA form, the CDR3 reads TGTGCCAGCAGTTCAAACTACGGTGACAGGGGGCATAGCAATCAGCCCCAGCATTTT.

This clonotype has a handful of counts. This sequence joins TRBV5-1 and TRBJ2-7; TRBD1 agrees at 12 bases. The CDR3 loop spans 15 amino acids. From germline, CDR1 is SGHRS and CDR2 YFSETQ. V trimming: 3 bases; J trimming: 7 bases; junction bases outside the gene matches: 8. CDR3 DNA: TGCGCCAGCAGCTCAGCGGGACAGGGGGCCGGTGAGCAGTACTTC. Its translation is CASSSAGQGAGEQYF.

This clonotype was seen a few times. The CDR3 sequence is CASSYGTSGRQFF. The CDR3 coding sequence is TGTGCCAGCAGTTACGGGACTAGCGGGAGGCAGTTCTTC. The gene calls are TRBV6-2 or TRBV6-3 and TRBJ2-1, with TRBD2 matching 14 bases. Per the germline V gene, CDR1 is MNHEY and CDR2 is SVGEGT. The junction had 0 bases not matched to a gene; V was cut back by 2 bases and J by 12 bases. The CDR3 covers 13 residues.

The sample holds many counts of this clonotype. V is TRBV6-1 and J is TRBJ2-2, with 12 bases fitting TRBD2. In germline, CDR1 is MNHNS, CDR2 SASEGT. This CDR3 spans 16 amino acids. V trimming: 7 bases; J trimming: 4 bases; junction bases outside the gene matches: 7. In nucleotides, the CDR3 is TGTGCCAGCAAAAATTCGGGACTAGCGGGCACCGGGGAGCTGTTTTTT. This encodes CASKNSGLAGTGELFF.

This CDR3 reads CASSQVEGARSGELFF. CDR3 sequence (DNA): TGTGCCAGCAGCCAAGTGGAGGGGGCGCGGAGCGGGGAGCTGTTTTTT. This chain links TRBV14 with TRBJ2-2; possible D gene TRBD1, 7 bases. Trimming took 1 base from V and 7 from J, leaving 16 bases between them. Germline CDR1 and CDR2: SGHDN and FVKESK. The CDR3 has 16 residues.

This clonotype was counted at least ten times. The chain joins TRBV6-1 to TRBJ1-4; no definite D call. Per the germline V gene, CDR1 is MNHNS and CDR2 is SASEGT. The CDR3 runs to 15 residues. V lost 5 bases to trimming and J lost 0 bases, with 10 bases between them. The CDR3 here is CASSPQDATNEKLFF. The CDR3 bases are TGTGCCAGCAGTCCCCAGGATGCAACTAATGAAAAACTGTTTTTT.

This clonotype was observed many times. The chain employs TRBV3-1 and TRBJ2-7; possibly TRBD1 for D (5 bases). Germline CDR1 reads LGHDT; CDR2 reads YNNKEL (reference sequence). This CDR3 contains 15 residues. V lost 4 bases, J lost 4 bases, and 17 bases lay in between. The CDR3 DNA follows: TGTGCCAGCAGCCCGCCTGGCCAGGGTGGGTACGAGCAGTACTTC. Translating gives CASSPPGQGGYEQYF.

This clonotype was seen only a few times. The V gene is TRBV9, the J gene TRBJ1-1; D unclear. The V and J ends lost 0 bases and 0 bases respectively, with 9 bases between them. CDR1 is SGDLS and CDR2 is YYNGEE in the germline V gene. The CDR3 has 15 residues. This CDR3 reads CASSVESGLNTEAFF. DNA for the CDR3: TGTGCCAGCAGCGTAGAATCCGGGTTGAACACTGAAGCTTTCTTT.

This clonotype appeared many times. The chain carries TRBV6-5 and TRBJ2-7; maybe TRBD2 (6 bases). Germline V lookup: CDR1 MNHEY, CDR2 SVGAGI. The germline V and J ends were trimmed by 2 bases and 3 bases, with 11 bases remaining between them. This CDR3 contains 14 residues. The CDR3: CASSYRGTGYEQYF. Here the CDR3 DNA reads TGTGCCAGCAGTTACCGGGGGACGGGCTACGAGCAGTACTTC.

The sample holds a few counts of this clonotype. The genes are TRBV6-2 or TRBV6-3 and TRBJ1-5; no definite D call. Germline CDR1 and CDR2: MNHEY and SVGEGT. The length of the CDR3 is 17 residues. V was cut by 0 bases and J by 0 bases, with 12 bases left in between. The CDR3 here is CASSYSPPTYSNQPQHF. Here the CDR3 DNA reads TGTGCCAGCAGTTACTCGCCCCCGACCTATAGCAATCAGCCCCAGCATTTT.

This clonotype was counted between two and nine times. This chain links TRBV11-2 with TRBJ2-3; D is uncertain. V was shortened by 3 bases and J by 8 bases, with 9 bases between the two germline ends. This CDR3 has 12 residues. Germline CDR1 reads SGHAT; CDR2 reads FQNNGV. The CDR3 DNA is TGTGCCAGCAGCTTTCAGTATGGTACGCAGTATTTT. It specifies CASSFQYGTQYF.

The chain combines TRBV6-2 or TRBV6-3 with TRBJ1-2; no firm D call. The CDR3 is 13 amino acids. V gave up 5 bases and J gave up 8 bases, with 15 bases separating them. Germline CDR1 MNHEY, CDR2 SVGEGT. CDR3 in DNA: TGTGCCAGCAGTGTTACGGCCTGGGAGGGCTACACCTTC. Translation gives CASSVTAWEGYTF.

CDR3: CASSHPYGTAEAFF. Written as DNA, the CDR3 is TGCGCCAGCAGCCACCCTTACGGGACAGCTGAAGCTTTCTTT. The rearrangement uses TRBV4-1 and TRBJ1-1, with 7 nucleotides matching TRBD1. J was trimmed by 6 bases and V by 3 bases; bases with no gene match: 7. The CDR3 is 14 amino acids. Germline-derived CDR1 and CDR2 are MGHRA and YSYEKL.

This chain's CDR3 is CASSESGQRYGYTF. Here the CDR3 DNA reads TGTGCCAGCAGTGAGTCTGGGCAGCGCTATGGCTACACCTTC. V is TRBV6-1 and J is TRBJ1-2; the D is unclear. The length of the CDR3 is 14 residues. Germline V CDR1 and CDR2: MNHNS, SASEGT. Trimming took off 3 bases at V and 4 bases at J, with 12 bases between the two ends.

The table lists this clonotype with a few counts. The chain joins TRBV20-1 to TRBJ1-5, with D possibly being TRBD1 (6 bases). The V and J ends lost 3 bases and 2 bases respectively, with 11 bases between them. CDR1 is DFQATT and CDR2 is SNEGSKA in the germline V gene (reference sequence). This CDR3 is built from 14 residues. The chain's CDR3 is CSARIQGGNQPQHF. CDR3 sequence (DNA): TGCAGTGCTAGGATACAGGGTGGCAATCAGCCCCAGCATTTT.